This passage covers 2 T cell receptor beta chains from one sample sequenced in a study of CD4 T cells in relation to SARS-CoV-2 and coronaviruses. The data were produced by immunoSEQ multiplex PCR, yet TCRdb's version contains in-frame clones alone and is incomplete. The data show approximately 60,000 clones, around 92% seen once. The specimen was naive CD4+ T cells from PBMCs. As to subset: naive CD4+ T cells isolated by negative enrichment. The source is an adult with COVID-19.

This chain joins TRBV28 and TRBJ2-3; 9 bases align to TRBD2. Unmatched junction bases numbered 4, after V lost 3 bases and J lost 3 bases. The CDR3 is 15 amino acids. Per the germline V gene, CDR1 is MDHEN and CDR2 is SYDVKM. The chain's CDR3 is CASSLPLAGTDTQYF. CDR3 sequence (DNA): TGTGCCAGCAGTTTGCCCCTAGCGGGAACAGATACGCAGTATTTT.

The chain recombines TRBV6-6 with TRBJ1-5, with D perhaps matching TRBD1 (6 bases). Trimming shortened V by 5 bases and J by 7 bases, and 21 bases separated the two germline ends. CDR1 and CDR2 (germline): MNHNY, SVGAGI (reference sequence). This CDR3 spans 16 amino acids. DNA of the CDR3: TGTGCCAGCAGTCAAGGACTAACAGGGTTTGGACAGCCCCAGCATTTT. Its protein is CASSQGLTGFGQPQHF.